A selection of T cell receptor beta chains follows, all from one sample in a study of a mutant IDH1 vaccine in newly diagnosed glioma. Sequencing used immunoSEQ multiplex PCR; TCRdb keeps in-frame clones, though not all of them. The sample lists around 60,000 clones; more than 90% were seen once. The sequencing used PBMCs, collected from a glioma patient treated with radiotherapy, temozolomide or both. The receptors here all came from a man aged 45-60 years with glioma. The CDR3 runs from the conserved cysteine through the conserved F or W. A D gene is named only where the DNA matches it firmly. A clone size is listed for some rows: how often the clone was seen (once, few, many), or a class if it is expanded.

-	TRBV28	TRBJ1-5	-	TGTGCCAGCAGTCCGGAGAGGGCCCAGCCCCAGCATTTT	CASSPERAQPQHF
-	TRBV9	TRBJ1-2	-	TGTGCCAGCAGCGTATCCCTGGGTGGGGGGGCGGACTATGGCTACACCTTC	CASSVSLGGGADYGYTF
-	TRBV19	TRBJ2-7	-	TGTGCCAGTAGTATAGGGTCGCGGGGCTCCTACGAGCAGTACTTC	CASSIGSRGSYEQYF
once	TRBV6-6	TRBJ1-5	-	TGTGCCACCGGGGCCAGGGTGAATCAGCCCCAGCATTTT	CATGARVNQPQHF
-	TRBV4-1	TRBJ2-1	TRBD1	TGCGCCAGCAGCCAAAACAGGGGCACTCCAGACGAGTTCTTC	CASSQNRGTPDEFF
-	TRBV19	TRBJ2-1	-	TGTGCCAGTAGGGATCGTCCAGGGTCCTACAATGAGCAGTTCTTC	CASRDRPGSYNEQFF
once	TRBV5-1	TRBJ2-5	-	TGCGCCAGCAGCCCGTCCCGGACTGAGGTGTGGGAGACCCAGTACTTC	CASSPSRTEVWETQYF
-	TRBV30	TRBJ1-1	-	TGTGCCTGGAGTGGGGGGGGGACTGAAGCTTTCTTT	CAWSGGGTEAFF
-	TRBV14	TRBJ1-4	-	TGTGCCAGCAGCCAGGCGGGACTTGATGAAAAACTGTTTTTT	CASSQAGLDEKLFF
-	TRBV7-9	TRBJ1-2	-	TGTGCCAGCAGCTTAGGAGGGGGGGAGGCTAACTATGGCTACACCTTC	CASSLGGGEANYGYTF
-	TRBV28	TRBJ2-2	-	TGTGCCAGTGGGTTGGAGGGGACCGCCCGGGCCGGGGAGCTGTTTTTT	CASGLEGTARAGELFF
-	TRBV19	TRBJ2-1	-	TGTGCCAGTAGTATAGAAAAGGGCCATGAGCAGTTCTTC	CASSIEKGHEQFF
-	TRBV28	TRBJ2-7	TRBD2	TGTGCCAGCAGTTTACCTAGCGGGGGGGCCCACGAGCAGTACTTC	CASSLPSGGAHEQYF
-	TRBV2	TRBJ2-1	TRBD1	TGTGCCAGCAGGGGACAGGGGTCGAATGAGCAGTTCTTC	CASRGQGSNEQFF
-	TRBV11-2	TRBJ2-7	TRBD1	TGTGCCAGCAGTTCAAACCGGGACAGGGGCTACGAGCAGTACTTC	CASSSNRDRGYEQYF
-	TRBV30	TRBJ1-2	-	TGTGCCTGGGAGGCGGGCCATGGCTACACCTTC	CAWEAGHGYTF
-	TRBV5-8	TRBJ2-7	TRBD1	TGTGCCAGCAGCCCGGGACAGCCCCCCTACGAGCAGTACTTC	CASSPGQPPYEQYF
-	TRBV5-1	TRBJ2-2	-	TGCGCCAGCAGCTTGATAGGCAGGGCCAGCGGGGAGCTGTTTTTT	CASSLIGRASGELFF
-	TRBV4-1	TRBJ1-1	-	TGCGCCAGCAGCCAAGGATCCTTACGGAGGAGGGGTGTGAACACTGAAGCTTTCTTT	CASSQGSLRRRGVNTEAFF
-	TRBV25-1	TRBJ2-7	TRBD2	TGTGCCAGCAGTGCTGGAAAGACTAGCGGGAGCTCCTACGAGCAGTACTTC	CASSAGKTSGSSYEQYF
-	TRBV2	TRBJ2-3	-	TGTGCCAGCAGCAGGGGGGGCGATACGCAGTATTTT	CASSRGGDTQYF
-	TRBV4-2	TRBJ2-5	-	TGTGCCAGCAGCCCAACGGGGTCGGGGGCGTACCAAGAGACCCAGTACTTC	CASSPTGSGAYQETQYF
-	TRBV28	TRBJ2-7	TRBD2	TGTGCCAGCAGTTTGCCGGGACTAGCGAGCGAGCAGTACTTC	CASSLPGLASEQYF
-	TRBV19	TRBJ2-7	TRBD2	TGTGCCACTTCCAGGACTAGCGGGATCTACGAGCAGTACTTC	CATSRTSGIYEQYF